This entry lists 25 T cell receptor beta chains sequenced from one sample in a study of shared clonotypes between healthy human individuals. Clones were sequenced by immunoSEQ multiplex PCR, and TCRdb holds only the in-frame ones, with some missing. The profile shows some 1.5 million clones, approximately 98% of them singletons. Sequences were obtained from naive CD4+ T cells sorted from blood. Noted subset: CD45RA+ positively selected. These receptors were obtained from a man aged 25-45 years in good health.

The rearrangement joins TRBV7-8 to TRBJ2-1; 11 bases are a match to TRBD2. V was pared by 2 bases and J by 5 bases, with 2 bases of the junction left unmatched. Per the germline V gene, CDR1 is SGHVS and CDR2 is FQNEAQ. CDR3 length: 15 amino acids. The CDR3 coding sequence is TGTGCCAGCAGCTTATCGGGACTAGCGGACAATGAGCAGTTCTTC. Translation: CASSLSGLADNEQFF.

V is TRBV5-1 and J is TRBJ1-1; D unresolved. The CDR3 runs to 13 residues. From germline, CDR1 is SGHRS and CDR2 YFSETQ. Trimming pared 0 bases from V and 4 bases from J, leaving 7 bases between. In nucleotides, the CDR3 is TGCGCCAGCAGCTTGGACTCCATCACTGAAGCTTTCTTT. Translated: CASSLDSITEAFF.

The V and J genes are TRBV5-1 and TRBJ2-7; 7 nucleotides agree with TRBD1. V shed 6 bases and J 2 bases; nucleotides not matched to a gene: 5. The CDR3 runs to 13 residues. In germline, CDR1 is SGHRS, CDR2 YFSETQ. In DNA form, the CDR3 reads TGCGCCAGCAACAGGGGACCCACCTACGAGCAGTACTTC. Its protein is CASNRGPTYEQYF.

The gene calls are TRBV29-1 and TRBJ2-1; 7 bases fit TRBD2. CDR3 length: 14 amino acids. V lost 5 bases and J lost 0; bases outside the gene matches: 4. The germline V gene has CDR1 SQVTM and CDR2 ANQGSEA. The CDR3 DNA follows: TGCAGCGTTTTAAGCGGGACCTCCTACAATGAGCAGTTCTTC. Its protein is CSVLSGTSYNEQFF.

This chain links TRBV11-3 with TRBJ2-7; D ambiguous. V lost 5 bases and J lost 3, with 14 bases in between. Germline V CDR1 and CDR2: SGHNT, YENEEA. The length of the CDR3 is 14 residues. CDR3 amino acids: CASSPRTGDYEQYF. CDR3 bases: TGTGCCAGCAGCCCCCGGACCGGAGACTACGAGCAGTACTTC.

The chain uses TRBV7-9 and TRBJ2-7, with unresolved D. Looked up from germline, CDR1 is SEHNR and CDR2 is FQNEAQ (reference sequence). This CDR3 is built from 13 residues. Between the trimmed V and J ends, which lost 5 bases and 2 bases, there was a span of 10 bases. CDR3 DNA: TGTGCCAGCAGCAGGATTGAGCCCTACGAGCAGTACTTC. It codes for CASSRIEPYEQYF.

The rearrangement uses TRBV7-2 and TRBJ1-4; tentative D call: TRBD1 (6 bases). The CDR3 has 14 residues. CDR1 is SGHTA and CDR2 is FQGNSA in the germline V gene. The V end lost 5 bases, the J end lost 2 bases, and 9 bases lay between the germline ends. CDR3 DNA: TGTGCCAGCAGCCCGCAGGGGACTAATGAAAAACTGTTTTTT. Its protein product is CASSPQGTNEKLFF.

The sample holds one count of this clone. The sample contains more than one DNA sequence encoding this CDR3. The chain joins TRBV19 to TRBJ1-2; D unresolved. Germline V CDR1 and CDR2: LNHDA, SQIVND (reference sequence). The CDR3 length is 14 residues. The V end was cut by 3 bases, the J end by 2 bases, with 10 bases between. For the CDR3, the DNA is TGTGCCAGTAGTATTGGCACCCCAAACTATGGCTACACCTTC. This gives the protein CASSIGTPNYGYTF.

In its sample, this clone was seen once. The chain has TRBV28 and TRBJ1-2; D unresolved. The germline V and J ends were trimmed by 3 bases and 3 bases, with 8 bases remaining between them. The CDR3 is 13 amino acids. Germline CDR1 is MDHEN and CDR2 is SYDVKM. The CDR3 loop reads CASSLMGYYGYTF. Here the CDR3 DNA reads TGTGCCAGCAGTTTGATGGGATACTATGGCTACACCTTC.

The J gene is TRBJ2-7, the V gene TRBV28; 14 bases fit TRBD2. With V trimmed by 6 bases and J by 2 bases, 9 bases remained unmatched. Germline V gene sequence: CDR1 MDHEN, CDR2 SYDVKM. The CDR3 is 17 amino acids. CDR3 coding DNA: TGTGCCAGCAGGCTTTCCACGACTAGCGGGAGGGCCTACGAGCAGTACTTC. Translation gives CASRLSTTSGRAYEQYF.

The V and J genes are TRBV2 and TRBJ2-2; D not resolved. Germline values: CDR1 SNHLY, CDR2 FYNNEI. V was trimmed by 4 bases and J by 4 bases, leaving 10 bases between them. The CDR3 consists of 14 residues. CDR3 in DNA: TGTGCCAGCAGTGTCGAGGCCTCCACCGGGGAGCTGTTTTTT. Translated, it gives CASSVEASTGELFF.

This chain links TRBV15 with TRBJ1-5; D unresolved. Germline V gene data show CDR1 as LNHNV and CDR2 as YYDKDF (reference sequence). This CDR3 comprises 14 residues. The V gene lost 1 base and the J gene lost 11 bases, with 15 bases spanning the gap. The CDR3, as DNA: TGTGCCACCAGCAGAGGCACTACTGCTTTAGCCCAGCATTTT. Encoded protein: CATSRGTTALAQHF.

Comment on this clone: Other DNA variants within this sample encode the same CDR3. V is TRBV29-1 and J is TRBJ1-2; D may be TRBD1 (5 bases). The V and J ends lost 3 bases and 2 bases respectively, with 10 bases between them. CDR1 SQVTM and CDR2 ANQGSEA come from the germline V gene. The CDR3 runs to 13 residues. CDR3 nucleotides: TGCAGCGTTGAGGGCCAGGGAAACTATGGCTACACCTTC. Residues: CSVEGQGNYGYTF.

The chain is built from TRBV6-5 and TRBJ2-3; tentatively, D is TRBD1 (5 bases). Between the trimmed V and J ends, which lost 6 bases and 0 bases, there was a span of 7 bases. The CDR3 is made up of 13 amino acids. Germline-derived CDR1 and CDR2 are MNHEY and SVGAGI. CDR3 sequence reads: CASRTVSTDTQYF. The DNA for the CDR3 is TGTGCCAGCAGGACAGTTAGCACAGATACGCAGTATTTT.

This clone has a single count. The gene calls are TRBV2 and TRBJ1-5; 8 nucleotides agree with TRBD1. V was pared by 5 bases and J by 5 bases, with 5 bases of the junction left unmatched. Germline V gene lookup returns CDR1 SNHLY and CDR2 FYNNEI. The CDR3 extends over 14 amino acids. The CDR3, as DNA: TGTGCCAGCAGTATCTACAGGGGGGATCAGCCCCAGCATTTT. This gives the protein CASSIYRGDQPQHF.

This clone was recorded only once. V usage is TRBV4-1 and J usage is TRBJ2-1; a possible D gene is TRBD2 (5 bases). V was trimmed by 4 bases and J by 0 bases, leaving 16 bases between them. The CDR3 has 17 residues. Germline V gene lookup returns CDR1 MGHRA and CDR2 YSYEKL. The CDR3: CASSLRTAASSYNEQFF. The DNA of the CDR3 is TGCGCCAGCAGCCTAAGAACAGCGGCAAGCTCCTACAATGAGCAGTTCTTC.

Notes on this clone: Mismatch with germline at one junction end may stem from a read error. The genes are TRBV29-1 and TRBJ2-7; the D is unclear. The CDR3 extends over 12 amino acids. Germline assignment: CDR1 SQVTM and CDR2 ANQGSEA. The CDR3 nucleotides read TGCAGCGTCGAAGATCTATTGAGTAAGCAGTACTTC. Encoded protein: CSVEDLLSKQYF.

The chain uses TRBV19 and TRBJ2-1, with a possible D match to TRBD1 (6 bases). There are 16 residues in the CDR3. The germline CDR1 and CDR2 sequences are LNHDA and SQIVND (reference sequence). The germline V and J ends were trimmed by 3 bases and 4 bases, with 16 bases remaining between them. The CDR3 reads CASSMTGTPLYNEQFF. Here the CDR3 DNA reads TGTGCCAGTAGTATGACCGGGACACCCCTTTACAATGAGCAGTTCTTC.

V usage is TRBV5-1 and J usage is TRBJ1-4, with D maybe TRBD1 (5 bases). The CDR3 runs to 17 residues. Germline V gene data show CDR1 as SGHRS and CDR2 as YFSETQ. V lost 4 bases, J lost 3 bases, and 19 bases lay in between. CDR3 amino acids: CASSPRTFNPSNEKLFF. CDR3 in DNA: TGCGCCAGCAGCCCTAGGACATTCAACCCCTCTAATGAAAAACTGTTTTTT.

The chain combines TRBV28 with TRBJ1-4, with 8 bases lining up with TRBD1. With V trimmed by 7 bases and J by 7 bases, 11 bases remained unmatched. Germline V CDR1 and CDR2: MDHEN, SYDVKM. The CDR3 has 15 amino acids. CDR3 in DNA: TGTGCCAGCACCCAGCCCAGGGGACAGGTTGAAAAACTGTTTTTT. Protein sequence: CASTQPRGQVEKLFF. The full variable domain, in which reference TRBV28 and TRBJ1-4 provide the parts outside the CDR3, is DVKVTQSSRYLVKRTGEKVFLECVQDMDHENMFWYRQDPGLGLRLIYFSYDVKMKEKGDIPEGYSVSREKKERFSLILESASTNQTSMYLCASTQPRGQVEKLFFGSGTQLSVL.

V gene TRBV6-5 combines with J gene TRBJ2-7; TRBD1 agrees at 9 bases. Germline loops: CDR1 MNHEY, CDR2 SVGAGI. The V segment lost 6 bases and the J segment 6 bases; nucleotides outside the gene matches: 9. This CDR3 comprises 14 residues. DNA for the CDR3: TGTGCCAGCAGCACCGGGACAGGGAAGGGCGAGCAGTACTTC. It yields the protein CASSTGTGKGEQYF.

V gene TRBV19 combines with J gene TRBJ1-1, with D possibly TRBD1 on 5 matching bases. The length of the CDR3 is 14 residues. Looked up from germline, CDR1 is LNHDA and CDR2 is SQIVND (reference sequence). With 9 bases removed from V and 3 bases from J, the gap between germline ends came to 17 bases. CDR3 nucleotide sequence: TGTGCCAGCTGGGACTTCATCGGGGACACTGAAGCTTTCTTT. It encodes CASWDFIGDTEAFF.

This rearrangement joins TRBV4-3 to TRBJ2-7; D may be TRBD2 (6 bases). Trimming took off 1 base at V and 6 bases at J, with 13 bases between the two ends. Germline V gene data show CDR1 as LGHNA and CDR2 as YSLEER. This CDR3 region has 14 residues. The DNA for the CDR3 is TGCGCCAGCAGCCAAGTTGCGGGAAAGGGCGAGCAGTACTTC. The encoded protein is CASSQVAGKGEQYF.

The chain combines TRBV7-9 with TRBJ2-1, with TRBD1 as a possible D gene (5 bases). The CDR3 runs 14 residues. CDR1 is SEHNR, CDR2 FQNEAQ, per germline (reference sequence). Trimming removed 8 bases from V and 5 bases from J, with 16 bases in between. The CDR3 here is CASLPGMAHNEQFF. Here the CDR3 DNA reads TGTGCCAGCCTCCCAGGGATGGCCCACAATGAGCAGTTCTTC.

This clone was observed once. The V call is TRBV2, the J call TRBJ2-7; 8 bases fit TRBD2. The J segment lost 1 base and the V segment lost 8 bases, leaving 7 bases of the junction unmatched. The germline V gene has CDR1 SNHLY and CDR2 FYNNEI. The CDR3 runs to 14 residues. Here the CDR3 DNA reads TGTGCCAGCGAAGCGGGAGAGTCTTCCTACGAGCAGTACTTC. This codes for CASEAGESSYEQYF.